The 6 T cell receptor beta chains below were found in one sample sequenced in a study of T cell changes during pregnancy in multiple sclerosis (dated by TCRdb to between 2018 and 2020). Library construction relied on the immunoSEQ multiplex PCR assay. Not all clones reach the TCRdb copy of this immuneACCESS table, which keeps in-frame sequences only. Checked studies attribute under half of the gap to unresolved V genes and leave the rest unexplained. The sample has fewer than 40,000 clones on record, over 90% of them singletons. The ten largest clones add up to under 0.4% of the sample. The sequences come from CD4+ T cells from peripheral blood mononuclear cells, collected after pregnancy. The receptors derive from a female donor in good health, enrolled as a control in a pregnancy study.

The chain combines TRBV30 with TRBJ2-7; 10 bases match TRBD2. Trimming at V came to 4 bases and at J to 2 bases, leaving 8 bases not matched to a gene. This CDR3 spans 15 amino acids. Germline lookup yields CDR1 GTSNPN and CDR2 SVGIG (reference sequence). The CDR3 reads CAWTIGLAETYEQYF. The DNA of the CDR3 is TGTGCCTGGACTATTGGACTAGCGGAAACCTACGAGCAGTACTTC.

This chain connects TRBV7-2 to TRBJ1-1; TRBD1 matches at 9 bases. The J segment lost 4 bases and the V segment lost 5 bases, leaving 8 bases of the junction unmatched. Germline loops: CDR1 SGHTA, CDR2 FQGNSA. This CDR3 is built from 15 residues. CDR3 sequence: CASSPRDRVFTEAFF. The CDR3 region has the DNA TGTGCCAGCAGCCCCCGGGACAGGGTTTTCACTGAAGCTTTCTTT.

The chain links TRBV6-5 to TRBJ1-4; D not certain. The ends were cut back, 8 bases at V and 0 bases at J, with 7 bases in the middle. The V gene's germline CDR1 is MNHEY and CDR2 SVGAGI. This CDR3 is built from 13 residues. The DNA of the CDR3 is TGTGCCAGCGGGCCCTCAACTAATGAAAAACTGTTTTTT. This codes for CASGPSTNEKLFF.

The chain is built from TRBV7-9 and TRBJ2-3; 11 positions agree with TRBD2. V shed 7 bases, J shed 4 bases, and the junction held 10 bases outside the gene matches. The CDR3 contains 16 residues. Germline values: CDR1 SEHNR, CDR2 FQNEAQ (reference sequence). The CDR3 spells CASTMGTSGAADTQYF. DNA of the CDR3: TGTGCCAGCACAATGGGGACTAGCGGTGCAGCAGATACGCAGTATTTT.

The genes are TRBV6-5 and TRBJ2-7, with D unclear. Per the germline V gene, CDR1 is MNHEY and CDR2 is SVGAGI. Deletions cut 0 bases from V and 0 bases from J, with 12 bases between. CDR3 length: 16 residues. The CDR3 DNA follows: TGTGCCAGCAGTTACTCCAGGCAGAAGAGCTCCTACGAGCAGTACTTC. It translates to CASSYSRQKSSYEQYF.

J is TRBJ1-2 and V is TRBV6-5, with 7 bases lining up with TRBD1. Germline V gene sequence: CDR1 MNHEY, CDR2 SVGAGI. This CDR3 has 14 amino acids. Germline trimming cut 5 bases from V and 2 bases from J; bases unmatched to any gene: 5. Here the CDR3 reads CASSGGQTNYGYTF. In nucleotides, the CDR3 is TGTGCCAGCAGTGGGGGACAGACCAACTATGGCTACACCTTC.